This entry lists 27 T cell receptor beta chains sequenced from one sample in a study of cytomegalovirus exposure and HLA in healthy donors. The study ran its PCR with 60 Vbeta and 13 Jbeta primers. The repertoire was sequenced with immunoSEQ multiplex PCR; TCRdb's copy has only in-frame clones and lacks some. In the table there are about 170,000 clones, under 85% of which are singletons. The sequenced sample was PBMCs. The receptors were sampled from a woman between 18 and 29 years old in good health and CMV-seropositive.

As to this clone: Other DNA sequences in the same sample also yield this CDR3. This sequence joins TRBV10-3 and TRBJ1-4, with a tentative D call TRBD1 (6 bases). CDR1 ENHRY and CDR2 SYGVKD come from the germline V gene. CDR3 length: 16 amino acids. V was clipped by 2 bases and J by 3 bases, with 13 bases between them. CDR3 sequence: CAISETRQAPNEKLFF. The CDR3 nucleotides are TGTGCCATCAGTGAGACCCGACAGGCACCTAATGAAAAACTGTTTTTT.

The chain joins TRBV11-2 to TRBJ2-3, with 8 bases that match TRBD2. The CDR3 spans 15 residues. The trim removed 5 bases at V and 4 bases at J, leaving 8 bases unmatched. Germline CDR1 SGHAT, CDR2 FQNNGV. CDR3 sequence reads: CASSIVGGASDTQYF. The CDR3 nucleotides are TGTGCCAGCAGCATCGTCGGGGGGGCCTCAGATACGCAGTATTTT.

The gene calls are TRBV14 and TRBJ1-2; TRBD1 matches at 8 bases. With 2 bases clipped from V and 7 bases from J, the junction kept 9 bases outside the gene matches. The CDR3 runs 15 residues. CDR1 is SGHDN and CDR2 is FVKESK in the germline V gene. The CDR3 coding sequence is TGTGCCAGCAGCCAATATCCAGGGGGCGGGATTGGCTACACCTTC. Encoded protein: CASSQYPGGGIGYTF.

On this clone itself: This CDR3 is also generated by other DNA sequences in the sample. The chain combines TRBV10-3 with TRBJ1-1, with 10 bases aligning to TRBD1. Trimming took 6 bases from V and 5 from J; bases not matched to a gene: 3. Germline CDR1 reads ENHRY; CDR2 reads SYGVKD. The CDR3 has 13 amino acids. CDR3: CAISLDRGTEAFF. CDR3 bases: TGTGCCATCAGCCTGGACAGGGGGACTGAAGCTTTCTTT.

V usage is TRBV5-6 and J usage is TRBJ2-1, with 8 bases that match TRBD1. CDR1 is SGHDT and CDR2 is YYEEEE in the germline V gene. The CDR3 covers 12 residues. V gave up 3 bases and J gave up 14 bases; unmatched junction bases: 7. The DNA of the CDR3 is TGTGCCAGCAGCTCCTGGACAGGGCAGGAGTTCTTC. It encodes CASSSWTGQEFF.

This sequence joins TRBV9 and TRBJ2-7; 9 bases map to TRBD1. CDR1 is SGDLS, CDR2 YYNGEE, per germline. V was pared by 4 bases and J by 3 bases, with 5 bases of the junction left unmatched. The CDR3 covers 14 residues. In DNA form, the CDR3 reads TGTGCCAGCAGCCTCCGGACAGGGGACTACGAGCAGTACTTC. It encodes CASSLRTGDYEQYF.

The gene calls are TRBV27 and TRBJ1-1, with D possibly being TRBD1 (5 bases). Germline V gives CDR1 MNHEY, CDR2 SMNVEV (reference sequence). Trimming stripped 7 bases from V and 1 base from J, with 10 bases between. This CDR3 is 13 amino acids long. The CDR3: CASKVTENTEAFF. The CDR3 DNA reads as TGTGCCAGCAAGGTGACAGAGAACACTGAAGCTTTCTTT.

In DNA, the CDR3 is TGTGCCAGCAGCTTGACACGGGGAGGGGAAAAACTGTTTTTT. This codes for CASSLTRGGEKLFF. The V gene is TRBV11-2, the J gene TRBJ1-4; D remains ambiguous. Germline CDR1 is SGHAT and CDR2 is FQNNGV. The germline V and J ends were trimmed by 3 bases and 8 bases, with 13 bases remaining between them. The CDR3 covers 14 residues.

This clone has only one observation. CDR3 loop: CASSLGGAGSIYF. CDR3 coding DNA: TGTGCCAGCAGCTTGGGGGGGGCCGGCAGCATATATTTT. The genes are TRBV7-2 and TRBJ1-3, with D perhaps matching TRBD1 (6 bases). Looked up from germline, CDR1 is SGHTA and CDR2 is FQGNSA. V shed 3 bases and J shed 12 bases, with 15 bases lying between them. CDR3 length equals 13 residues. The complete variable domain, with remaining parts taken from reference TRBV7-2 and TRBJ1-3, reads GAGVSQSPSNKVTEKGKDVELRCDPISGHTALYWYRQSLGQGLEFLIYFQGNSAPDKSGLPSDRFSAERTGGSVSTLTIQRTQQEDSAVYLCASSLGGAGSIYFGEGSWLTVV.

V usage is TRBV9 and J usage is TRBJ1-2, with D possibly TRBD1 on 6 matching bases. Germline V gene lookup returns CDR1 SGDLS and CDR2 YYNGEE. The CDR3 is made up of 17 amino acids. V was cut by 4 bases and J by 2 bases, with 21 bases left in between. CDR3 nucleotides: TGTGCCAGCAGCATAGGGGTTGGACAGAGCGAAAACTATGGCTACACCTTC. Amino acids: CASSIGVGQSENYGYTF.

This clone has just a few counts. The V call is TRBV30, the J call TRBJ1-6, with D perhaps matching TRBD1 (5 bases). In germline, CDR1 is GTSNPN, CDR2 SVGIG (reference sequence). The length of the CDR3 is 14 residues. V shed 2 bases and J shed 2 bases, with 7 bases lying between them. Here the CDR3 DNA reads TGTGCCTGGAGTAAGACAGCCTATAATTCACCCCTCCACTTT. Residues: CAWSKTAYNSPLHF.

This clone was seen only a few times. The rearrangement joins TRBV7-3 to TRBJ2-3, with unresolved D. This CDR3 is built from 13 residues. Germline assignment: CDR1 SGHTA and CDR2 FQGTGA. V was shortened by 5 bases and J by 5 bases, with 11 bases between the two germline ends. CDR3 sequence reads: CASSPQPGDTQYF. The CDR3 DNA reads TGTGCCAGCAGCCCACAGCCTGGAGATACGCAGTATTTT.

The chain uses TRBV7-3 and TRBJ2-2; D unclear. CDR1 and CDR2 from the germline V gene are SGHTA and FQGTGA. The CDR3 consists of 18 residues. V was cut by 0 bases and J by 1 base, with 15 bases left in between. This CDR3 reads CASSLTPWVAGNTGELFF. The CDR3 DNA sequence: TGTGCCAGCAGCTTAACCCCCTGGGTTGCAGGGAACACCGGGGAGCTGTTTTTT. The full variable domain, with the rest looked up from reference TRBV7-3 and TRBJ2-2, is GAGVSQTPSNKVTEKGKYVELRCDPISGHTALYWYRQSLGQGPEFLIYFQGTGAADDSGLPNDRFFAVRPEGSVSTLKIQRTERGDSAVYLCASSLTPWVAGNTGELFFGEGSRLTVL.

The rearrangement links TRBV5-6 to TRBJ2-1, with 12 bases fitting TRBD2. V shed 1 base and J 5 bases; nucleotides not matched to a gene: 4. Germline V gene data show CDR1 as SGHDT and CDR2 as YYEEEE. This CDR3 spans 16 amino acids. CDR3 region: CASSLPGLAGNNEQFF. The CDR3 nucleotides read TGTGCCAGCAGCTTGCCCGGACTAGCGGGGAACAATGAGCAGTTCTTC.

This clone was observed once. The chain combines TRBV5-1 with TRBJ2-3, with D perhaps matching TRBD1 (6 bases). V lost 0 bases, J lost 0 bases, and 11 bases lay in between. The CDR3 has 16 amino acids. The V gene's germline CDR1 is SGHRS and CDR2 YFSETQ. The CDR3 DNA is TGCGCCAGCAGCTTGGGGACAGCTTCTAGCACAGATACGCAGTATTTT. Amino acid sequence: CASSLGTASSTDTQYF.

The chain is built from TRBV11-1 and TRBJ2-7; maybe TRBD2 (5 bases). CDR1 SGHAT and CDR2 FQDESV come from the germline V gene (reference sequence). The V and J ends lost 6 bases and 4 bases respectively, with 10 bases between them. This CDR3 contains 12 residues. The CDR3 DNA is TGTGCCAGCAGGGGAGAAACGTACGAGCAGTACTTC. Translated: CASRGETYEQYF. The whole variable domain, remainder taken from reference TRBV11-1 and TRBJ2-7, is EAEVAQSPRYKITEKSQAVAFWCDPISGHATLYWYRQILGQGPELLVQFQDESVVDDSQLPKDRFSAERLKGVDSTLKIQPAELGDSAMYLCASRGETYEQYFGPGTRLTVT.

The chain is built from TRBV18 and TRBJ1-5; D possibly corresponds to TRBD1 (5 bases). CDR3 length equals 16 residues. CDR1 KGHSH and CDR2 LQKENI come from the germline V gene. V lost 6 bases and J 4 bases, leaving 19 bases between the germline ends. This CDR3 reads CASSRLSGAGNQPQHF. CDR3 nucleotide sequence: TGTGCCAGCTCTCGCCTCTCGGGCGCAGGGAATCAGCCCCAGCATTTT.

V gene TRBV7-6 combines with J gene TRBJ1-1, with 8 bases matching TRBD1. This CDR3 is built from 15 residues. Germline CDR1 SGHVS, CDR2 FNYEAQ. The ends lost 6 bases at V and 2 bases at J; junction bases unmatched: 8. This CDR3 reads CASRRRQGLNTEAFF. The CDR3 DNA follows: TGTGCCAGCAGACGCCGACAGGGGCTCAACACTGAAGCTTTCTTT.

This clone was seen just once. The V call is TRBV2, the J call TRBJ1-6; D unresolved. The V end was cut by 2 bases, the J end by 4 bases, with 15 bases between. Germline V gene data show CDR1 as SNHLY and CDR2 as FYNNEI. The length of the CDR3 is 17 residues. CDR3 sequence reads: CASSEKEGGGYNSPLHF. As DNA, the CDR3 is TGTGCCAGCAGTGAAAAGGAGGGAGGAGGGTATAATTCACCCCTCCACTTT.

The chain combines TRBV27 with TRBJ2-2; the match to TRBD2 covers 8 bases. The J segment lost 8 bases and the V segment lost 5 bases, leaving 10 bases of the junction unmatched. Germline V CDR1 and CDR2: MNHEY, SMNVEV (reference sequence). The CDR3 is made up of 15 amino acids. The CDR3 is CASSAGREGQGELFF. In DNA, the CDR3 is TGTGCCAGCAGTGCGGGACGGGAGGGCCAGGGGGAGCTGTTTTTT.

The J gene is TRBJ2-7, the V gene TRBV11-2; the match to TRBD2 covers 10 bases. This CDR3 contains 16 residues. V lost 5 bases, J lost 3 bases, and 10 bases stayed unmatched. Germline V gene lookup returns CDR1 SGHAT and CDR2 FQNNGV. The CDR3 loop reads CASSARPLAGGYEQYF. The DNA of the CDR3 is TGTGCCAGCAGCGCACGTCCCTTAGCGGGGGGCTACGAGCAGTACTTC.

This chain joins TRBV30 and TRBJ1-2, with a possible D match to TRBD1 (5 bases). Per germline, CDR1 GTSNPN and CDR2 SVGIG (reference sequence). This CDR3 is built from 15 residues. With 2 bases removed from V and 4 bases from J, the gap between germline ends came to 17 bases. CDR3 loop: CAWSTNRGTLYGYTF. The CDR3 DNA is TGTGCCTGGAGTACGAACCGCGGGACCCTCTATGGCTACACCTTC.

This chain uses TRBV21-1 with TRBJ2-3; TRBD2, the D gene given by the table, was not confirmed from the DNA. TRBV21-1 is reported as a pseudogene. CDR3 size: 19 residues. The CDR3, as DNA: TGTGCCAGCAGCAAAATGGGCCAGGGCGGGGGGAAATACACAGATACGCAGTATTTT. Its translation is CASSKMGQGGGKYTDTQYF.

V and J are TRBV7-2 and TRBJ1-4; possibly TRBD1 for D (6 bases). The V end was cut by 4 bases, the J end by 0 bases, with 6 bases between. This CDR3 spans 14 amino acids. Germline V gene lookup returns CDR1 SGHTA and CDR2 FQGNSA. The CDR3 protein is CASSWDTTNEKLFF. DNA of the CDR3: TGTGCCAGCAGCTGGGACACAACTAATGAAAAACTGTTTTTT.

The rearrangement links TRBV6-1 to TRBJ1-1; possible D gene TRBD1, 6 bases. The CDR3 is 14 amino acids. CDR1 is MNHNS and CDR2 is SASEGT in the germline V gene. With 7 bases removed from V and 4 bases from J, the gap between germline ends came to 16 bases. The CDR3 nucleotides are TGTGCCAGCACCTCAAGGGGGGGACTCACTGAAGCTTTCTTT. Its translation is CASTSRGGLTEAFF.

This clone was observed a handful of times. V gene TRBV12-5 combines with J gene TRBJ1-3; D perhaps matches TRBD1 (5 bases). Trimming took 2 bases from V and 1 from J, leaving 9 bases between them. The CDR3 is 15 amino acids. Per germline, CDR1 LGHNT and CDR2 FRNRAP. CDR3 sequence reads: CASGLRAGSGNTIYF. Written as DNA, the CDR3 is TGTGCTAGTGGTTTGCGGGCAGGGTCTGGAAACACCATATATTTT.

This sequence joins TRBV6-6 and TRBJ1-5; D call uncertain. Between the trimmed V and J ends, which lost 2 bases and 1 base, there was a span of 6 bases. The CDR3 loop spans 14 amino acids. Per germline, CDR1 MNHNY and CDR2 SVGAGI (reference sequence). The CDR3 sequence is CASSYPGSNQPQHF. The CDR3 nucleotides are TGTGCCAGCAGTTACCCGGGGAGCAATCAGCCCCAGCATTTT.